Below, one TCR beta chain is given with its context. This sample was taken from a study of blood T cell repertoires in COVID-19. Turning to the study itself: Acute and convalescent COVID-19 specimens originated in the United States, Italy and Spain.

After removal of 4 bases from V and 0 bases from J, the junction contained 1 base not matched to a gene. This CDR3 has 13 amino acids. CDR1 SQVTM and CDR2 ANQGSEA come from the germline V gene. Measured with immunoSEQ multiplex PCR; TCRdb has only the in-frame clones, and not every one. The sample yields about 63,000 clones, about nine tenths seen once. The rearrangement links TRBV29-1 to TRBJ2-3; 7 bases align to TRBD1. The source of this sequence is a human donor in a cohort sampled during active COVID-19. Sequencing input: peripheral blood. CDR3 nucleotides: TGCAGCGTTGCGGACAGGAGCACAGATACGCAGTATTTT. As protein: CSVADRSTDTQYF.